The 26 T cell receptor beta chains presented below share a single source sample, sequenced in a study of neoadjuvant nivolumab and ipilimumab in lung cancer (dated by TCRdb to 2018 to 2021). Library generation was performed with the immunoSEQ multiplex PCR assay. TCRdb provides this immuneACCESS table in a form limited to in-frame rearrangements. Some clones are lacking; in checked studies, under half of them reflect an unresolved V gene, and why the rest are absent is not known. The sample includes more than 40,000 clones, with approximately 90% observed a single time. The ten biggest clones cover 3% to 4% of the sample. The time point label, as the study defines it: pretherapy, before neoadjuvant immune checkpoint inhibitors. This sample comprised blood, obtained before neoadjuvant nivolumab, alone or with ipilimumab. The receptors originated from an adult with non-small cell lung cancer. Some clones in this sample may be carry-over from other donors' samples.

The chain employs TRBV30 and TRBJ2-3; 12 bases map to TRBD2. Germline V gene lookup returns CDR1 GTSNPN and CDR2 SVGIG (reference sequence). V was clipped by 2 bases and J by 3 bases; unmatched bases: 3. CDR3 length: 15 amino acids. In DNA form, the CDR3 reads TGTGCCTGGAGTCCTAGCGGGAGGGAGACAGATACGCAGTATTTT. Translating it yields CAWSPSGRETDTQYF.

The chain carries TRBV9 and TRBJ2-7; no reliable D call. V lost 0 bases, J lost 0 bases, and 7 bases lay in between. Germline V gene sequence: CDR1 SGDLS, CDR2 YYNGEE. The length of the CDR3 is 14 residues. This chain's CDR3 is CASSVDGLSYEQYF. The CDR3 DNA reads TGTGCCAGCAGCGTAGATGGGCTCTCCTACGAGCAGTACTTC.

The J gene is TRBJ2-6, the V gene TRBV7-2; D uncertain. This CDR3 is built from 16 residues. With 3 bases removed from V and 0 bases from J, the gap between germline ends came to 9 bases. Germline V gene lookup returns CDR1 SGHTA and CDR2 FQGNSA. The CDR3 region has the DNA TGTGCCAGCAGCTTGTCTGTCAGCTCTGGGGCCAACGTCCTGACTTTC. Its protein is CASSLSVSSGANVLTF.

The V gene is TRBV7-9, the J gene TRBJ1-4; D is perhaps TRBD1 (5 bases). V was cut by 5 bases and J by 5 bases, with 15 bases left in between. Germline CDR1 reads SEHNR; CDR2 reads FQNEAQ (reference sequence). This CDR3 is 15 amino acids long. The CDR3 sequence: CASSQTDRHNEKLFF. The CDR3 bases are TGTGCCAGCAGCCAGACCGACAGACACAATGAAAAACTGTTTTTT.

The gene calls are TRBV10-3 and TRBJ2-1, with 11 bases matching TRBD2. The CDR3 spans 13 residues. Germline assignment: CDR1 ENHRY and CDR2 SYGVKD. V lost 10 bases, J lost 5 bases, and 4 bases stayed unmatched. This CDR3 reads CATGLAEDNEQFF. As DNA, the CDR3 is TGTGCCACGGGACTAGCGGAGGACAATGAGCAGTTCTTC.

This clone has just one count. The gene calls are TRBV4-3 and TRBJ2-2; possible D gene TRBD1, 5 bases. V shed 0 bases and J shed 7 bases, with 12 bases lying between them. Germline values: CDR1 LGHNA, CDR2 YSLEER. The CDR3 totals 15 residues. Written as DNA, the CDR3 is TGCGCCAGCAGCCAAGATCCTGGGGCCGGCGGGGAGCTGTTTTTT. This encodes CASSQDPGAGGELFF.

V and J are TRBV11-2 and TRBJ2-1, with TRBD2 as a possible D gene (7 bases). The CDR3 extends over 15 amino acids. Per germline, CDR1 SGHAT and CDR2 FQNNGV. Deletions cut 5 bases from V and 8 bases from J, with 19 bases between. DNA for the CDR3: TGTGCCAGCAGCCCAACGGGGGGCGGGTGGGATGAGCAGTTCTTC. Its translation is CASSPTGGGWDEQFF.

The chain links TRBV6-1 to TRBJ2-5, with TRBD2 matching 7 bases. Trimming removed 5 bases from V and 5 bases from J; junction bases left unmatched: 5. This CDR3 contains 13 residues. Germline V gene lookup returns CDR1 MNHNS and CDR2 SASEGT. The CDR3: CASSRTSSETQYF. CDR3 bases: TGTGCCAGCAGTCGGACTAGTAGTGAGACCCAGTACTTC.

The chain employs TRBV5-1 and TRBJ2-3; tentative D call: TRBD1 (5 bases). Trimming cost V 2 bases and J 2 bases, with 12 bases left between them. CDR1 and CDR2 from the germline V gene are SGHRS and YFSETQ. This CDR3 comprises 15 residues. The CDR3 coding sequence is TGCGCCAGCAGCTTATGGCAGACAGCCACAGATACGCAGTATTTT. Translating it yields CASSLWQTATDTQYF.

The rearrangement links TRBV6-1 to TRBJ1-4; perhaps TRBD1 as D (5 bases). CDR3 size: 13 residues. Per the germline V gene, CDR1 is MNHNS and CDR2 is SASEGT. V gave up 4 bases and J gave up 8 bases, with 11 bases separating them. The CDR3 DNA sequence: TGTGCCAGCAGTGTCCAGGGCCACGAAAAACTGTTTTTT. This translates into CASSVQGHEKLFF.

This rearrangement joins TRBV4-1 to TRBJ1-4; the D gene is possibly TRBD1 (6 bases). V was shortened by 0 bases and J by 7 bases, with 15 bases between the two germline ends. Per germline, CDR1 MGHRA and CDR2 YSYEKL. The CDR3 totals 16 residues. DNA of the CDR3: TGCGCCAGCAGCCAAGAACCCGGGACAATTAGTGAAAAACTGTTTTTT. Its translation: CASSQEPGTISEKLFF.

This chain joins TRBV25-1 and TRBJ2-1, with D possibly matching TRBD1 (6 bases). CDR1 is MGHDK, CDR2 SYGVNS, per germline. Between the trimmed V and J ends, which lost 4 bases and 9 bases, there was a span of 13 bases. The CDR3 covers 13 residues. The CDR3: CASSGTVIGEQFF. The CDR3 DNA is TGTGCCAGCAGTGGGACAGTAATAGGTGAGCAGTTCTTC.

The chain carries TRBV5-5 and TRBJ2-1, with D tentatively TRBD1 or TRBD2 (6 bases each). This CDR3 region has 15 residues. Trimming cost V 0 bases and J 2 bases, with 9 bases left between them. Per the germline V gene, CDR1 is SGHKS and CDR2 is YYEKEE (reference sequence). The CDR3 is CASSLGGDTYNEQFF. The CDR3 DNA reads TGTGCCAGCAGCTTGGGCGGGGACACCTACAATGAGCAGTTCTTC. The variable domain in full, completed from reference TRBV5-5 and TRBJ2-1, reads DAGVTQSPTHLIKTRGQQVTLRCSPISGHKSVSWYQQVLGQGPQFIFQYYEKEERGRGNFPDRFSARQFPNYSSELNVNALLLGDSALYLCASSLGGDTYNEQFFGPGTRLTVL.

The table lists this clone with a count of one. The chain uses TRBV7-6 and TRBJ2-2, with a weak D call TRBD2 (5 bases). The V gene's germline CDR1 is SGHVS and CDR2 FNYEAQ. The CDR3 is 15 residues long. With 4 bases removed from V and 0 bases from J, the gap between germline ends came to 9 bases. In DNA form, the CDR3 reads TGTGCCAGCAGCTCGGACTTTCCGAACACCGGGGAGCTGTTTTTT. This translates into CASSSDFPNTGELFF.

J is TRBJ2-2 and V is TRBV19, with TRBD2 matching over 7 bases. CDR3 length: 16 amino acids. The germline CDR1 and CDR2 sequences are LNHDA and SQIVND (reference sequence). Trimming took 7 bases from V and 6 from J; bases not matched to a gene: 14. Written as DNA, the CDR3 is TGTGCCAGTATTCCGCCTCCCGGGACTAAGCCCGGGGAGCTGTTTTTT. This gives the protein CASIPPPGTKPGELFF.

The chain uses TRBV19 and TRBJ1-5; D gene unclear. V was cut by 8 bases and J by 5 bases, with 10 bases left in between. The germline V gene has CDR1 LNHDA and CDR2 SQIVND (reference sequence). The CDR3 consists of 12 residues. The CDR3 DNA reads TGTGCCAGTCAGTGGATAGATCAGCCCCAGCATTTT. Protein sequence: CASQWIDQPQHF.

The CDR3 loop is CASSLGAGARTEAFF. CDR3 DNA sequence: TGCGCCAGCAGCTTGGGGGCAGGGGCTCGCACTGAAGCTTTCTTT. The chain carries TRBV5-1 and TRBJ1-1, with D possibly matching TRBD1 (6 bases). The V end was cut by 0 bases, the J end by 4 bases, with 13 bases between. The CDR3 sequence is 15 residues long. Germline CDR1 is SGHRS and CDR2 is YFSETQ.

The chain is built from TRBV5-1 and TRBJ2-4, with TRBD2 as a possible D gene (5 bases). Germline-derived CDR1 and CDR2 are SGHRS and YFSETQ. The CDR3 runs 17 residues. V was cut by 0 bases and J by 5 bases, with 18 bases left in between. The CDR3 reads CASSLDPPGLPQNIQYF. The DNA of the CDR3 is TGCGCCAGCAGCTTGGATCCGCCCGGACTCCCTCAAAACATTCAGTACTTC. Supplemented by reference TRBV5-1 and TRBJ2-4, the full variable domain reads KAGVTQTPRYLIKTRGQQVTLSCSPISGHRSVSWYQQTPGQGLQFLFEYFSETQRNKGNFPGRFSGRQFSNSRSEMNVSTLELGDSALYLCASSLDPPGLPQNIQYFGAGTRLSVL.

V and J are TRBV7-2 and TRBJ2-7, with D perhaps being TRBD1 or TRBD2 (5 bases each). Germline lookup yields CDR1 SGHTA and CDR2 FQGNSA. The ends were cut back, 5 bases at V and 0 bases at J, with 11 bases in the middle. The length of the CDR3 is 14 residues. The CDR3, as DNA: TGTGCCAGCAGCCGGGACGGGCACTCCTACGAGCAGTACTTC. This encodes CASSRDGHSYEQYF.

V and J are TRBV18 and TRBJ1-5; D is ambiguous. From germline, CDR1 is KGHSH and CDR2 LQKENI. V was pared by 6 bases and J by 0 bases, with 6 bases between. The length of the CDR3 is 13 residues. CDR3 DNA: TGTGCCAGCTCCCCTTATAGCAATCAGCCCCAGCATTTT. The encoded protein is CASSPYSNQPQHF. The complete variable domain, with remaining parts taken from reference TRBV18 and TRBJ1-5, reads NAGVMQNPRHLVRRRGQEARLRCSPMKGHSHVYWYRQLPEEGLKFMVYLQKENIIDESGMPKERFSAEFPKEGPSILRIQQVVRGDSAAYFCASSPYSNQPQHFGDGTRLSIL.

This clone has a handful of counts. The chain links TRBV9 to TRBJ1-2, with D hard to call. CDR1 and CDR2 from the germline V gene are SGDLS and YYNGEE. Trimming left V 3 bases short and J 5 bases short, with 11 bases between. This CDR3 region has 13 residues. The CDR3 protein is CASSAFMGYGYTF. The CDR3 nucleotides read TGTGCCAGCAGCGCCTTCATGGGATATGGCTACACCTTC.

The DNA of the CDR3 is TGCGCCAGCAGCCCTCGGACAGGGACGAACACCGGGGAGCTGTTTTTT. Translation: CASSPRTGTNTGELFF. The chain links TRBV5-1 to TRBJ2-2; 8 bases map to TRBD1. This CDR3 region has 16 residues. Germline V CDR1 and CDR2: SGHRS, YFSETQ. J was trimmed by 0 bases and V by 4 bases; bases with no gene match: 5.

The rearrangement joins TRBV7-9 to TRBJ2-1; D uncertain. The germline V gene encodes CDR1 SEHNR and CDR2 FQNEAQ (reference sequence). The V and J ends lost 5 bases and 3 bases respectively, with 14 bases between them. This CDR3 comprises 15 residues. Written as DNA, the CDR3 is TGTGCCAGCAGCCCCCGAAACACCGTCTACAATGAGCAGTTCTTC. The encoded protein is CASSPRNTVYNEQFF.

Notes on this clone: The sample contains more than one DNA sequence encoding this CDR3. The V gene is TRBV7-9, the J gene TRBJ2-6; no firm D call. The CDR3 has 15 amino acids. V was clipped by 1 base and J by 2 bases, with 6 bases between them. The germline V gene encodes CDR1 SEHNR and CDR2 FQNEAQ (reference sequence). The CDR3 DNA reads as TGTGCCAGCAGCTTAGAAGGTGCTGGGGCCAACGTCCTGACTTTC. It specifies CASSLEGAGANVLTF.

This chain uses TRBV7-8 with TRBJ1-2; unclear D gene. Looked up from germline, CDR1 is SGHVS and CDR2 is FQNEAQ. The CDR3 is 15 amino acids. The ends were cut back, 5 bases at V and 0 bases at J, with 13 bases in the middle. The chain's CDR3 is CASSPLGRPNYGYTF. The CDR3, as DNA: TGTGCCAGCAGCCCGTTGGGCCGCCCTAACTATGGCTACACCTTC.

This chain links TRBV7-8 with TRBJ2-2, with TRBD2 matching 10 bases. The CDR3 is 16 residues long. Germline V gives CDR1 SGHVS, CDR2 FQNEAQ. After removal of 1 base from V and 6 bases from J, the junction contained 5 bases not matched to a gene. CDR3 sequence (DNA): TGTGCCAGCAGCTTAGTCGCTAGCGGGAGTTCCGGGGAGCTGTTTTTT. The encoded protein is CASSLVASGSSGELFF.